This TCR beta chain was sequenced during a study of blood T cell repertoires in COVID-19. The protocol was immunoSEQ multiplex PCR, while the TCRdb copy is restricted to in-frame clones and leaves out a portion. The data show roughly 200,000 clones, approximately 81% seen once. From germline, CDR1 is SEHNR and CDR2 FQNEAQ (reference sequence). Trimming at V came to 9 bases and at J to 6 bases, leaving 6 bases not matched to a gene. The CDR3 is 13 amino acids. The TCR comes from a man in his forties who had recovered from COVID-19. Material: PBMCs or T cells enriched from blood (not recorded which). The chain recombines TRBV7-9 with TRBJ2-1; 9 bases fit TRBD1. CDR3 coding DNA: TGTGCCAGTCCGGGACAGGGACCCAATGAGCAGTTCTTC. Protein product: CASPGQGPNEQFF.